One and the same sample provided the 27 T cell receptor beta chains below, sequenced in a study of T cell clonality in common variable immunodeficiency. Study-wide points: Fewer deletions and N-nucleotide insertions were reportedly seen in common variable immunodeficiency TCR beta sequences.

These receptors lack a known antigen. Some clones are missing from TCRdb's copy, which holds only in-frame ones; the method was immunoSEQ multiplex PCR. The sample has around 16,000 clones, none seen only once. The specimen was peripheral blood mononuclear cells. Receptor source: a human donor with common variable immunodeficiency.

In this sample, this clone turned up a few times. The CDR3 end lies 3 residues beyond the end of the read and is filled in from the germline J gene. V gene TRBV19 combines with J gene TRBJ1-2; 9 nucleotides align to TRBD1. Germline V gene lookup returns CDR1 LNHDA and CDR2 SQIVND (reference sequence). After removal of 8 bases from V and 7 bases from J, the junction contained 5 bases not matched to a gene. This CDR3 comprises 12 residues. The CDR3 bases that were read are TGTGCCAGTCGAACAGGGGGCGGTGGC. As protein: CASRTGGGG. The full CDR3 reads CASRTGGGGYTF.

Concerning this clone itself: Read coverage stops 3 residues before the CDR3 terminus; the germline J gene supplies the remainder. The rearrangement links TRBV7-2 to TRBJ2-7; the D gene is possibly TRBD2 (5 bases). V was trimmed by 5 bases and J by 6 bases, leaving 14 bases between them. Germline V gene lookup returns CDR1 SGHTA and CDR2 FQGNSA. The CDR3 contains 13 residues. The sequenced CDR3 bases are TGTGCCAGCAGCCTATTCGGGGATGGCGAG. Translated, it gives CASSLFGDGE. The CDR3 as a whole reads CASSLFGDGEQYF.

The CDR3 reads CASSEMSGGEKLFF. Partial CDR3 DNA: TGTGCCAGCTCAGAAATGTCGGGGGGTGAAAAA. The J gene is TRBJ1-4, the V gene TRBV18; TRBD1 is a possible D gene (5 bases). The CDR3 extends 3 residues past the end of the read, so its final part is completed from the germline J gene. The CDR3 consists of 14 residues. V lost 5 bases, J lost 7 bases, and 14 bases lay in between. The V gene's germline CDR1 is KGHSH and CDR2 LQKENI.

Note on this clone: The read stops 3 residues short of the end of the CDR3; the missing end is completed from the germline J gene. The chain has TRBV19 and TRBJ1-1, with a possible D match to TRBD1 (6 bases). The V end was cut by 5 bases, the J end by 0 bases, with 10 bases between. The CDR3 is 14 amino acids. Germline lookup yields CDR1 LNHDA and CDR2 SQIVND (reference sequence). CDR3 DNA (partial): TGTGCCAGTAGTCCCGGGACATTGAACACTGAA. Amino acids: CASSPGTLNTE. The complete CDR3 protein is CASSPGTLNTEAFF.

To note about this clone: Read data end 3 residues before the CDR3 end; the end is taken from the germline J gene. This chain uses TRBV7-3 with TRBJ2-1; 8 nucleotides line up with TRBD1. This CDR3 has 14 residues. The V segment lost 5 bases and the J segment 7 bases; nucleotides outside the gene matches: 7. CDR1 is SGHTA, CDR2 FQGTGA, per germline. The CDR3 bases that were read are TGTGCCAGCAGCCCCGCGACAGGGGTTAATGAG. This codes for CASSPATGVNE. The CDR3 as a whole reads CASSPATGVNEQFF.

Note on this clone: The read halts 3 residues ahead of the CDR3 end, with the missing end drawn from the germline J gene. The V and J genes are TRBV7-2 and TRBJ1-1; D remains ambiguous. The CDR3 contains 13 residues. CDR1 and CDR2 from the germline V gene are SGHTA and FQGNSA. The CDR3 sequence: CASSLGVGLKAFF. The sequenced CDR3 bases are TGTGCCAGCAGCTTAGGGGTAGGGCTGAAA.

Details on this clone: From the germline J gene comes the end of the CDR3, since the read stops 3 residues before it. This chain links TRBV19 with TRBJ1-6; possibly TRBD1 for D (5 bases). Per germline, CDR1 LNHDA and CDR2 SQIVND (reference sequence). Trimming cost V 2 bases and J 9 bases, with 11 bases left between them. The CDR3 has 14 residues. CDR3 bases read: TGTGCCAGTAGTATAAGGGGTGGTGGTTCACCC. Translating it yields CASSIRGGGSP. In full, the CDR3 reads CASSIRGGGSPLHF.

At least ten counts were recorded for this clone. The CDR3 end is not reached by the read, which stops 3 residues before it; the germline J gene fills it in. The chain employs TRBV10-3 and TRBJ2-5, with no clear D. V lost 0 bases and J lost 1, with 9 bases in between. Germline V gives CDR1 ENHRY, CDR2 SYGVKD. The CDR3 has 15 residues. The CDR3 sequence: CAISESSAAQETQYF. The part of the CDR3 DNA that was read is TGTGCCATCAGTGAGTCTTCGGCGGCCCAAGAGACC.

Note on this clone: Read coverage stops 3 residues before the CDR3 terminus; the germline J gene supplies the remainder. This chain uses TRBV7-9 with TRBJ2-1, with 7 bases that match TRBD2. Germline V gene lookup returns CDR1 SEHNR and CDR2 FQNEAQ (reference sequence). The CDR3 totals 14 residues. The V segment lost 6 bases and the J segment 7 bases; nucleotides outside the gene matches: 9. The DNA read from the CDR3 is TGTGCCAGCAGTTATTGGGGCGGGGGAAATGAG. Amino acid sequence: CASSYWGGGNE. The full-length CDR3 reads as CASSYWGGGNEQFF.

This clone was observed a few times. With the read ending 3 residues before the CDR3 end, the germline J gene is used to fill in that end. The chain couples TRBV7-2 to TRBJ2-3, with D tentatively TRBD2 (6 bases). CDR3 length: 14 amino acids. V was clipped by 1 base and J by 7 bases, with 12 bases between them. Per germline, CDR1 SGHTA and CDR2 FQGNSA. CDR3 sequence: CASSLGGMLNTQYF. CDR3 DNA, as far as it was read: TGTGCCAGCAGCTTAGGCGGGATGCTAAATACG.

In this sample, this clone turned up a few times. Coverage ceases 3 residues before the CDR3 finishes, and the germline J gene fills in the end. The chain recombines TRBV20-1 with TRBJ2-3; 7 nucleotides match TRBD2. V shed 1 base, J shed 4 bases, and the junction held 5 bases outside the gene matches. The CDR3 totals 14 residues. Germline loops: CDR1 DFQATT, CDR2 SNEGSKA (reference sequence). CDR3 DNA (partial): TGCAGTGCTAGAGGCGGGAGCCAAGCAGATACG. This sequence encodes CSARGGSQADT. The entire CDR3 protein is CSARGGSQADTQYF.

This clone has just a few counts. The sequenced CDR3 bases are TGTGCCAGCAGCGGGGGACTGGGACTCACAGATACG. Protein: CASSGGLGLTDT. The complete CDR3 reads CASSGGLGLTDTQYF. The chain joins TRBV7-9 to TRBJ2-3, with D possibly TRBD2 on 6 matching bases. The read finishes 3 residues shy of the CDR3 end, and the germline J gene is used to complete it. Germline V lookup: CDR1 SEHNR, CDR2 FQNEAQ (reference sequence). V was cut by 5 bases and J by 2 bases, with 14 bases left in between. The CDR3 is made up of 15 amino acids.

This clone was picked up a small number of times. Read data end 3 residues before the CDR3 end; the end is taken from the germline J gene. The chain employs TRBV2 and TRBJ2-6; tentatively, D is TRBD1 (6 bases). Trimming shortened V by 8 bases and J by 12 bases, and 20 bases separated the two germline ends. CDR1 is SNHLY and CDR2 is FYNNEI in the germline V gene. The CDR3 consists of 14 residues. The sequenced CDR3 bases are TGTGCCAGCTGTATTCAGGGGCAGCCCCTCGTC. Its protein is CASCIQGQPLV. The full CDR3 protein is CASCIQGQPLVLTF.

Many counts were recorded for this clone. Relative to the germline gene, one junction end is altered; a read error may explain this. The DNA ends 3 residues before the CDR3 does, and the rest of the CDR3 is filled in from the germline J gene. The J gene is TRBJ1-3, the V gene TRBV29-1; D is undetermined. CDR1 SQVTM and CDR2 ANQGSEA come from the germline V gene. The CDR3 runs to 13 residues. The CDR3 protein is CSVVRVDGDTIYF. CDR3 bases read: TGCAGCGTTGTTAGGGTCGATGGAGACACC.

Notes on this clone: The observed sequence ends 3 residues before the CDR3 terminus, with the missing tail filled in from the germline J gene. The gene calls are TRBV7-9 and TRBJ2-1, with 8 positions matching TRBD2. The CDR3 spans 15 residues. V shed 6 bases, J shed 6 bases, and the junction held 10 bases outside the gene matches. Germline lookup yields CDR1 SEHNR and CDR2 FQNEAQ (reference sequence). The CDR3 DNA, read in part, is TGTGCCAGCAGTTTCGCCAGCGGGGGACTCAATGAG. Encoded protein: CASSFASGGLNE. The CDR3, in full, reads CASSFASGGLNEQFF.

The table lists this clone with a few counts. From the germline J gene comes the end of the CDR3, since the read stops 3 residues before it. V and J are TRBV7-2 and TRBJ2-5, with 8 bases fitting TRBD2. The CDR3 length is 14 residues. V dropped 5 bases and J dropped 5; count of bases not matched to a gene: 7. The germline V gene encodes CDR1 SGHTA and CDR2 FQGNSA. The CDR3 sequence: CASSRTTSDETQYF. The CDR3 bases that were read are TGTGCCAGCAGCCGAACGACTAGCGATGAGACC. Based on the CDR3 plus reference TRBV7-2 and TRBJ2-5, the full variable domain is GAGVSQSPSNKVTEKGKDVELRCDPISGHTALYWYRQSLGQGLEFLIYFQGNSAPDKSGLPSDRFSAERTGGSVSTLTIQRTQQEDSAVYLCASSRTTSDETQYFGPGTRLLVL.

CDR3 loop: CASSYEPVSGYTF. CDR3 DNA (partial): TGTGCCAGCAGTTACGAACCGGTGTCTGGC. The J gene is TRBJ1-2, the V gene TRBV6-2 or TRBV6-3; D is unclear. The CDR3 goes on 3 residues after the read ends, and that part is filled in from the germline J gene. This CDR3 is 13 amino acids long. CDR1 MNHEY and CDR2 SVGEGT come from the germline V gene. The germline V and J ends were trimmed by 2 bases and 7 bases, with 11 bases remaining between them.

This clone was observed a handful of times. The read comes to an end 3 residues before the CDR3 does, leaving the germline J gene to fill in the end. The V call is TRBV19, the J call TRBJ2-5; 11 bases are shared with TRBD2. The CDR3 runs to 15 residues. The V segment lost 5 bases and the J segment 5 bases; nucleotides outside the gene matches: 7. Germline lookup yields CDR1 LNHDA and CDR2 SQIVND (reference sequence). The part of the CDR3 DNA that was read is TGTGCCAGTAGTTACGCTAGCGGGAGGTGGGAGACC. Encoded protein: CASSYASGRWET. Given in full, the CDR3 is CASSYASGRWETQYF.

This clone was seen more than once but under ten times. From the germline J gene comes the end of the CDR3, since the read stops 3 residues before it. J is TRBJ2-1 and V is TRBV19; 10 bases are shared with TRBD2. The V and J ends lost 1 base and 1 base, in that order; junction bases with no gene match: 10. The CDR3 covers 19 residues. Germline-derived CDR1 and CDR2 are LNHDA and SQIVND (reference sequence). The part of the CDR3 DNA that was read is TGTGCCAGTAGTATAGGGGACCTTCCGGGACTAGCGTCCTACAATGAG. Translated: CASSIGDLPGLASYNE. The full CDR3 sequence reads CASSIGDLPGLASYNEQFF.

This clone was counted a few times. The CDR3 is cut off 3 residues early in the read; its end comes from the germline J gene. This rearrangement joins TRBV7-8 to TRBJ1-5; D might be TRBD1 (6 bases). Germline lookup yields CDR1 SGHVS and CDR2 FQNEAQ. The ends were cut back, 0 bases at V and 2 bases at J, with 8 bases in the middle. The CDR3 has 15 residues. The CDR3 sequence: CASSLARGRNQPQHF. CDR3 bases read: TGTGCCAGCAGCTTAGCCAGGGGACGCAATCAGCCC.

As concerns this clone: The read gets to within 3 residues of the CDR3 end, and the germline J gene fills in the rest. The chain has TRBV18 and TRBJ2-6; a possible D gene is TRBD1 (6 bases). This CDR3 is built from 17 residues. V lost 1 base and J lost 0, with 10 bases in between. Germline values: CDR1 KGHSH, CDR2 LQKENI. CDR3: CASSPQAGVSGANVLTF. The covered CDR3 bases are TGTGCCAGCTCACCACAGGCAGGGGTCTCTGGGGCCAACGTC.

Worth noting for this clone: The read ends 3 residues early relative to the CDR3; the germline J gene fills the gap. The chain links TRBV18 to TRBJ1-2, with D possibly matching TRBD1 (5 bases). The CDR3 contains 15 residues. Between the trimmed V and J ends, which lost 3 bases and 1 base, there was a span of 12 bases. Germline values: CDR1 KGHSH, CDR2 LQKENI. CDR3 DNA, as far as it was read: TGTGCCAGCTCACCTACAGGAAGGCTTAACTATGGC. This gives the protein CASSPTGRLNYG. The full CDR3 reads CASSPTGRLNYGYTF. The full variable domain, in which reference TRBV18 and TRBJ1-2 provide the parts outside the CDR3, is NAGVMQNPRHLVRRRGQEARLRCSPMKGHSHVYWYRQLPEEGLKFMVYLQKENIIDESGMPKERFSAEFPKEGPSILRIQQVVRGDSAAYFCASSPTGRLNYGYTFGSGTRLTVV.

Concerning this clone: The read gets to within 3 residues of the CDR3 end, and the germline J gene fills in the rest. The V call is TRBV7-2, the J call TRBJ1-6; 10 bases map to TRBD1. V lost 5 bases and J lost 12; bases outside the gene matches: 4. The CDR3 loop spans 13 amino acids. From germline, CDR1 is SGHTA and CDR2 FQGNSA. The sequenced CDR3 bases are TGTGCCAGCAGCATGGGACAGGGGATACCC. Amino acids: CASSMGQGIP. In full, the CDR3 reads CASSMGQGIPLHF. The entire variable domain, with the rest obtained from reference TRBV7-2 and TRBJ1-6, is as follows: GAGVSQSPSNKVTEKGKDVELRCDPISGHTALYWYRQSLGQGLEFLIYFQGNSAPDKSGLPSDRFSAERTGGSVSTLTIQRTQQEDSAVYLCASSMGQGIPLHFGNGTRLTVT.

This clone occurred a few times. Incomplete CDR3 DNA: TGCGCCAGCAGGTCCCCGGGACAGGGAGGGACCGGGGAG. Protein: CASRSPGQGGTGE. The whole CDR3 reads CASRSPGQGGTGELFF. The chain combines TRBV5-1 with TRBJ2-2, with TRBD1 matching 9 bases. The DNA ends 3 residues before the CDR3 does, and the rest of the CDR3 is filled in from the germline J gene. Trimming took 5 bases from V and 5 from J; bases not matched to a gene: 10. The CDR3 contains 16 residues. Per the germline V gene, CDR1 is SGHRS and CDR2 is YFSETQ.

This clone has just a few counts. The read ends 3 residues before the CDR3 terminus; that terminus is restored from the germline J gene. This chain uses TRBV7-2 with TRBJ2-7; D might be TRBD1 (8 bases). Germline loops: CDR1 SGHTA, CDR2 FQGNSA. V was trimmed by 5 bases and J by 4 bases, leaving 18 bases between them. This CDR3 has 15 amino acids. The CDR3 DNA, read in part, is TGTGCCAGCAGCCTTCGACAGGGGCGGGGGTACGAG. Protein sequence: CASSLRQGRGYE. The entire CDR3 is CASSLRQGRGYEQYF.

This clone was recorded a few times. The read terminates 3 residues before the CDR3 end, so the remaining end is supplied by the germline J gene. The chain couples TRBV2 to TRBJ2-5; D unclear. The CDR3 covers 10 residues. The germline V gene has CDR1 SNHLY and CDR2 FYNNEI. The V end was cut by 6 bases, the J end by 4 bases, with 3 bases between. CDR3 loop: CASSRETQYF. CDR3 bases read: TGTGCCAGCAGCAGAGAGACC. Looking up the rest from reference TRBV2 and TRBJ2-5 gives the full variable domain: EPEVTQTPSHQVTQMGQEVILRCVPISNHLYFYWYRQILGQKVEFLVSFYNNEISEKSEIFDDQFSVERPDGSNFTLKIRSTKLEDSAMYFCASSRETQYFGPGTRLLVL.

This clone has just a few counts. The read ends 3 residues shy of where the CDR3 ends; the end is completed using the germline J gene. The chain recombines TRBV7-6 with TRBJ1-3; D is undetermined. The germline CDR1 and CDR2 sequences are SGHVS and FNYEAQ. The CDR3 runs 14 residues. Trimming left V 4 bases short and J 0 bases short, with 7 bases between. Incomplete CDR3 DNA: TGTGCCAGCAGCTCCCCTATCTCTGGAAACACC. Protein sequence: CASSSPISGNT. The entire CDR3 is CASSSPISGNTIYF.